These 15 T cell receptor beta chains were sequenced from one sample in a study of post-analysis software for immune sequencing data. Incorporated into the TCR beta cDNA libraries were unique molecular identifiers, which served to reduce PCR and sequencing biases. TCRdb redid the calling of the PCR reads with MiXCR, one entry per CDR3 protein. The sample has about half a million distinct CDR3 sequences; around 34% are singletons. No antigen has been identified for these receptors. Findings of the study overall: In patients, TRBV5-6, TRBV5-1 and TRBV20-1 belonged to roughly five TRBV segments found more frequently than in controls.

Sample: blood. These TCRs come from a girl under 18 with multiple sclerosis.

This chain uses TRBV20-1 with TRBJ1-2, with TRBD1 matching 9 bases. V lost 5 bases to trimming and J lost 6 bases; unmatched junction nucleotides: 13. CDR3 size: 15 residues. The V gene's germline CDR1 is DFQATT and CDR2 SNEGSKA (reference sequence). DNA for the CDR3: TGCAGTGCTGCGGAAAACAGGGGGCAATTGGATGGCTACACCTTC. Its translation is CSAAENRGQLDGYTF.

This clonotype was seen a few times. This sequence joins TRBV18 and TRBJ2-1; D ambiguous. The CDR3 length is 17 residues. From germline, CDR1 is KGHSH and CDR2 LQKENI. Trimming left V 0 bases short and J 2 bases short, with 14 bases between. CDR3 in DNA: TGTGCCAGCTCACCACCACCCGGGCTAAACCCCTACAATGAGCAGTTCTTC. This gives the protein CASSPPPGLNPYNEQFF.

This clonotype showed up just a few times. This chain links TRBV29-1 with TRBJ2-3; TRBD2 is a possible D gene (6 bases). Trimming left V 1 base short and J 3 bases short, with 11 bases between. Germline V gene sequence: CDR1 SQVTM, CDR2 ANQGSEA. The CDR3 is made up of 14 amino acids. CDR3 sequence: CSVEGPGVTDTQYF. The CDR3 DNA reads as TGCAGCGTTGAAGGACCGGGGGTAACAGATACGCAGTATTTT.

CDR3 in DNA: TGTGCCAGCACTGGCGGGGGTTTCGACCGGGAGCAGTACTTC. Translated: CASTGGGFDREQYF. This chain links TRBV6-5 with TRBJ2-5, with 7 bases fitting TRBD2. The V gene end was trimmed by 7 bases and the J gene end by 11 bases; junction bases not matched to a gene: 16. This CDR3 is 14 amino acids long. Per the germline V gene, CDR1 is MNHEY and CDR2 is SVGAGI.

V gene TRBV4-1 combines with J gene TRBJ2-3; D is undetermined. Per germline, CDR1 MGHRA and CDR2 YSYEKL. The CDR3 is 15 residues long. Trimming cost V 2 bases and J 0 bases, with 9 bases left between them. The CDR3 DNA reads as TGCGCCAGCAGCCAATATCGGTCTAGCACAGATACGCAGTATTTT. This translates into CASSQYRSSTDTQYF.

This clonotype has only a few counts. The CDR3 reads CASSLEGGVYEQYF. CDR3 DNA: TGCGCCAGCAGCTTGGAGGGGGGCGTCTACGAGCAGTACTTC. V and J are TRBV5-1 and TRBJ2-5; D could derive from TRBD1 or TRBD2 (6 bases each). The J call may be faulty, since TRBJ2-7 better matches the DNA end. CDR1 SGHRS and CDR2 YFSETQ come from the germline V gene. The CDR3 totals 14 residues.

CDR3 loop: CASSDWTGADTQYF. CDR3 DNA: TGTGCCAGCAGTGATTGGACAGGGGCAGATACGCAGTATTTT. The chain couples TRBV6-1 to TRBJ2-3, with TRBD1 matching 9 bases. Losses at the gene ends were 3 bases for V and 4 bases for J; bases not matched to a gene: 2. This CDR3 comprises 14 residues. Looked up from germline, CDR1 is MNHNS and CDR2 is SASEGT.

This clonotype was counted a few times. V usage is TRBV2 and J usage is TRBJ2-7, with 7 bases lining up with TRBD1. The CDR3 covers 15 residues. Germline V gene lookup returns CDR1 SNHLY and CDR2 FYNNEI. The V gene end was trimmed by 3 bases and the J gene end by 3 bases; junction bases not matched to a gene: 8. CDR3 nucleotides: TGTGCCAGCAGTGAGGGCAGGGGGTTAAGCTACGAGCAGTACTTC. Its protein product is CASSEGRGLSYEQYF.

A few counts support this clonotype. The rearrangement uses TRBV7-7 and TRBJ2-7; D not certain. Trimming left V 1 base short and J 7 bases short, with 20 bases between. Germline CDR1 and CDR2: SSHAT and FNYEAQ (reference sequence). This CDR3 region has 16 residues. This CDR3 reads CASSLDSSPCAVEQYF. The CDR3 DNA follows: TGTGCCAGCAGCTTAGACTCGAGCCCGTGTGCGGTGGAGCAGTACTTC.

This clonotype has a handful of counts. The chain is built from TRBV11-1 and TRBJ2-3, with 7 nucleotides matching TRBD1. CDR3 length equals 18 residues. Trimming took 3 bases from V and 3 from J; bases not matched to a gene: 15. Germline CDR1 reads SGHAT; CDR2 reads FQDESV (reference sequence). The CDR3 loop reads CASSFSSGTVSKTDTQYF. DNA of the CDR3: TGTGCCAGCAGCTTTTCCTCCGGGACAGTATCCAAGACAGATACGCAGTATTTT. The full variable domain, rest sourced from reference TRBV11-1 and TRBJ2-3, is EAEVAQSPRYKITEKSQAVAFWCDPISGHATLYWYRQILGQGPELLVQFQDESVVDDSQLPKDRFSAERLKGVDSTLKIQPAELGDSAMYLCASSFSSGTVSKTDTQYFGPGTRLTVL.

For the CDR3, the DNA is TGTGCCAGCAGCGCCCGGGACAGGGACGCGATGGGCGTGCAGTACTTC. It translates to CASSARDRDAMGVQYF. The chain employs TRBV7-9 and TRBJ2-4; 9 positions agree with TRBD1. The germline CDR1 and CDR2 sequences are SEHNR and FQNEAQ (reference sequence). CDR3 length: 16 residues. V shed 5 bases, J shed 13 bases, and the junction held 18 bases outside the gene matches. Looking up the rest from reference TRBV7-9 and TRBJ2-4 gives the full variable domain: DTGVSQNPRHKITKRGQNVTFRCDPISEHNRLYWYRQTLGQGPEFLTYFQNEAQLEKSRLLSDRFSAERPKGSFSTLEIQRTEQGDSAMYLCASSARDRDAMGVQYFGAGTRLSVL.

With regard to this clonotype: This sequence may be a read error, since a much larger clone differs from it by one base. This sequence joins TRBV6-6 and TRBJ1-1, with 8 bases matching TRBD1. The CDR3 sequence is 12 residues long. V dropped 1 base and J dropped 8; count of bases not matched to a gene: 0. Germline V gene data show CDR1 as MNHNY and CDR2 as SVGAGI (reference sequence). CDR3 in DNA: TGTGCCAGCAGTTACTGGACAGGGGAAGCTTTCTTT. This encodes CASSYWTGEAFF.

V gene TRBV7-9 combines with J gene TRBJ2-1; possibly TRBD1 or TRBD2 for D (5 bases each). V was pared by 4 bases and J by 6 bases, with 16 bases between. Germline V gene sequence: CDR1 SEHNR, CDR2 FQNEAQ (reference sequence). There are 15 residues in the CDR3. The CDR3 DNA reads as TGTGCCAGCAGCTCCGTTACTGCCGGGGCCAATGAGCAGTTCTTC. Translation: CASSSVTAGANEQFF.

This clonotype was found a few times. CDR3 nucleotides: TGCAGTGCTAGGTGGCTAGCGTTCTACAATGAGCAGTTCTTC. It translates to CSARWLAFYNEQFF. The chain recombines TRBV20-1 with TRBJ2-1; tentatively, D is TRBD2 (6 bases). V was pared by 3 bases and J by 3 bases, with 12 bases between. The CDR3 contains 14 residues. The V gene's germline CDR1 is DFQATT and CDR2 SNEGSKA (reference sequence).

This chain joins TRBV7-3 and TRBJ2-3; tentative D call: TRBD2 (6 bases). Germline V gene data show CDR1 as SGHTA and CDR2 as FQGTGA. Trimming shortened V by 1 base and J by 4 bases, and 15 bases separated the two germline ends. The CDR3 runs to 16 residues. CDR3 DNA sequence: TGTGCCAGCAGCTTAAAGTCAGGGACTCTCGCAGATACGCAGTATTTT. Its translation is CASSLKSGTLADTQYF. Variable domain in full (rest from reference TRBV7-3 and TRBJ2-3): GAGVSQTPSNKVTEKGKYVELRCDPISGHTALYWYRQSLGQGPEFLIYFQGTGAADDSGLPNDRFFAVRPEGSVSTLKIQRTERGDSAVYLCASSLKSGTLADTQYFGPGTRLTVL.